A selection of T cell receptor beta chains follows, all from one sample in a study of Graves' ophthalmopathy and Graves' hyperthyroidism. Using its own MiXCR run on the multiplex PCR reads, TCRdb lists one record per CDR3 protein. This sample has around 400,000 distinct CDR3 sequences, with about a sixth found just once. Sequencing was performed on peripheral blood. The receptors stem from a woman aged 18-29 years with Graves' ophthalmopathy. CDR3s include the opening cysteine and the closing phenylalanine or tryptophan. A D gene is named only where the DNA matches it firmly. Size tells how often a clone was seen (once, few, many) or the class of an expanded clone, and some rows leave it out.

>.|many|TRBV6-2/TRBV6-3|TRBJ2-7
CASSLMTWTTPYEQYF
TGTGCCAGCAGTTTGATGACTTGGACTACCCCCTACGAGCAGTACTTC
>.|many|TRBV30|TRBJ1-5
CAWRGGGSNQPQHF
TGTGCCTGGAGGGGTGGGGGGAGCAATCAGCCCCAGCATTTT
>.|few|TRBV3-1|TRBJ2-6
CASSPDGGAPGANVLTF
TGTGCCAGCAGCCCCGACGGCGGAGCACCTGGGGCCAACGTCCTGACTTTC
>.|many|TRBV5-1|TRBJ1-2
CASSEGLPINYGYTF
TGCGCCAGCAGTGAAGGTTTACCGATTAACTATGGCTACACCTTC
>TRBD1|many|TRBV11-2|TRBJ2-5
CASSLDGDRNYQETQYF
TGTGCCAGCAGCTTAGACGGGGACAGAAACTACCAAGAGACCCAGTACTTC
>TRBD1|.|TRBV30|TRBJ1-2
CAWSVMGTGGYYGYTF
TGTGCCTGGAGTGTAATGGGGACAGGGGGCTACTATGGCTACACCTTC
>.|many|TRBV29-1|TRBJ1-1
CSVEGPGMTEAFF
TGCAGCGTTGAAGGCCCGGGTATGACTGAAGCTTTCTTT
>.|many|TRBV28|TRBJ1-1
CASSSPWGFEAFF
TGTGCCAGCAGTTCGCCCTGGGGGTTTGAAGCTTTCTTT
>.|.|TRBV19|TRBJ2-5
CASSMSGVVETQYF
TGTGCCAGTAGTATGTCAGGGGTGGTAGAGACCCAGTACTTC
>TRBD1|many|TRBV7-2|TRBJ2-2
CASSRQGANTGELFF
TGTGCCAGCAGCAGACAGGGAGCAAACACCGGGGAGCTGTTTTTT
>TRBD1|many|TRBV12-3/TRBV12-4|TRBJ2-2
CASSPPGTGDTGELFF
TGTGCCAGCAGTCCCCCCGGGACAGGGGATACCGGGGAGCTGTTTTTT
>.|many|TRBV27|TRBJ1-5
CASSPGQPGPQHF
TGTGCCAGCAGCCCAGGACAGCCGGGGCCCCAGCATTTT
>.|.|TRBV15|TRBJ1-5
CATDSGGPNQPQHF
TGTGCCACCGACTCGGGGGGCCCAAATCAGCCCCAGCATTTT
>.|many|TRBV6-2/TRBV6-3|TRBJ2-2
CASSFNRVASGELFF
TGTGCCAGCAGTTTTAACAGGGTGGCTTCCGGGGAGCTGTTTTTT